Each of the 30 T cell receptor beta chains below was sequenced from the same sample in a study of blood T cell repertoires in COVID-19. TCRdb's copy holds only in-frame clones and misses some; the assay was immunoSEQ multiplex PCR. The sample includes approximately 60,000 clones, more than 75% of them seen just once. The source material was peripheral blood. The receptors were sampled from a human donor in a cohort sampled during active COVID-19.

This clone was observed a few times. The chain links TRBV5-1 to TRBJ2-2; 9 bases fit TRBD2. J gave up 8 bases and V 2 bases, and 10 bases lay outside the gene matches. Germline V gives CDR1 SGHRS, CDR2 YFSETQ. CDR3 length: 16 residues. CDR3 DNA: TGCGCCAGCAGCTTTACCGGGACTAGCAGGACGGGGGAGCTGTTTTTT. Its protein is CASSFTGTSRTGELFF. The full variable domain, with the rest looked up from reference TRBV5-1 and TRBJ2-2, is KAGVTQTPRYLIKTRGQQVTLSCSPISGHRSVSWYQQTPGQGLQFLFEYFSETQRNKGNFPGRFSGRQFSNSRSEMNVSTLELGDSALYLCASSFTGTSRTGELFFGEGSRLTVL.

The chain joins TRBV11-3 to TRBJ2-7; possible D gene TRBD2, 5 bases. This CDR3 has 14 amino acids. In germline, CDR1 is SGHNT, CDR2 YENEEA. V lost 5 bases, J lost 1 base, and 12 bases lay in between. The CDR3 spells CASSPDGISYEQYF. The CDR3 DNA follows: TGTGCCAGCAGCCCCGACGGGATTTCCTACGAGCAGTACTTC.

This chain connects TRBV28 to TRBJ1-6, with a weak D call TRBD1 (6 bases). The CDR3 has 15 amino acids. Trimming stripped 5 bases from V and 5 bases from J, with 13 bases between. Germline CDR1 reads MDHEN; CDR2 reads SYDVKM. Written as DNA, the CDR3 is TGTGCCAGCAGTGGAACCAGGGGTCATAATTCACCCCTCCACTTT. It is translated as CASSGTRGHNSPLHF.

The count of this clone is one. The chain links TRBV29-1 to TRBJ1-1; weak D call: TRBD1 (5 bases). CDR1 SQVTM and CDR2 ANQGSEA come from the germline V gene. CDR3 length equals 12 residues. Trimming removed 3 bases from V and 6 bases from J, with 11 bases in between. The CDR3 spells CSVEGGRAEAFF. The CDR3 coding sequence is TGCAGCGTTGAGGGGGGAAGAGCTGAAGCTTTCTTT.

The chain carries TRBV24-1 and TRBJ1-2; possible D gene TRBD1, 6 bases. The CDR3 runs 14 residues. Looked up from germline, CDR1 is KGHDR and CDR2 is SFDVKD. V lost 9 bases to trimming and J lost 7 bases, with 20 bases between them. CDR3 protein: CATSSTGRFGGYTF. Written as DNA, the CDR3 is TGTGCCACCTCTAGTACAGGGCGGTTTGGTGGCTACACCTTC.

This chain joins TRBV5-1 and TRBJ1-3, with D hard to call. The CDR3 extends over 14 amino acids. Between the trimmed V and J ends, which lost 0 bases and 1 base, there was a span of 5 bases. The V gene's germline CDR1 is SGHRS and CDR2 YFSETQ. The CDR3 coding sequence is TGCGCCAGCAGCTTGGGCGGGTCTGGAAACACCATATATTTT. Encoded protein: CASSLGGSGNTIYF.

The genes are TRBV6-1 and TRBJ1-5; D is unclear. Germline CDR1 is MNHNS and CDR2 is SASEGT. V was trimmed by 2 bases and J by 0 bases, leaving 14 bases between them. CDR3 size: 17 residues. The CDR3 sequence: CASSEPGWRNSNQPQHF. The DNA for the CDR3 is TGTGCCAGCAGTGAACCTGGCTGGCGGAATAGCAATCAGCCCCAGCATTTT.

The chain joins TRBV4-1 to TRBJ1-1, with D possibly matching TRBD1 (6 bases). CDR1 and CDR2 from the germline V gene are MGHRA and YSYEKL. V was shortened by 0 bases and J by 5 bases, with 10 bases between the two germline ends. The CDR3 consists of 14 residues. Here the CDR3 reads CASSQERGGTEAFF. The CDR3 coding sequence is TGCGCCAGCAGCCAAGAGAGGGGGGGGACTGAAGCTTTCTTT.

As regards this clone: The same CDR3 arises from other DNA sequences in this sample as well. The chain employs TRBV9 and TRBJ1-2; 7 bases line up with TRBD1. The V and J ends lost 0 bases and 2 bases, in that order; junction bases with no gene match: 1. Germline CDR1 reads SGDLS; CDR2 reads YYNGEE. CDR3 size: 14 residues. CDR3 region: CASSVGQGNYGYTF. The CDR3, as DNA: TGTGCCAGCAGCGTAGGACAGGGAAACTATGGCTACACCTTC.

The rearrangement joins TRBV2 to TRBJ2-7; D may be TRBD1 (5 bases). Trimming took off 4 bases at V and 2 bases at J, with 9 bases between the two ends. The CDR3 covers 13 residues. The germline V gene has CDR1 SNHLY and CDR2 FYNNEI. The CDR3 sequence: CASSVGRAYEQYF. The CDR3 region has the DNA TGTGCCAGCAGTGTGGGCAGGGCCTACGAGCAGTACTTC.

V and J are TRBV19 and TRBJ1-1; TRBD1 matches 8 bases. Germline CDR1 reads LNHDA; CDR2 reads SQIVND (reference sequence). This CDR3 is 14 amino acids long. Trimming took 6 bases from V and 3 from J; bases not matched to a gene: 6. CDR3 amino acids: CASRSDRVDTEAFF. For the CDR3, the DNA is TGTGCCAGTAGGTCGGACAGGGTTGACACTGAAGCTTTCTTT.

The chain uses TRBV15 and TRBJ1-5, with D tentatively TRBD1 (6 bases). The V and J ends lost 0 bases and 2 bases respectively, with 20 bases between them. In germline, CDR1 is LNHNV, CDR2 YYDKDF (reference sequence). This CDR3 has 19 residues. The CDR3 DNA follows: TGTGCCACCAGCAGAGATGCTCAATTTGGGGGCAGGGGCAATCAGCCCCAGCATTTT. This codes for CATSRDAQFGGRGNQPQHF. The variable domain in full, completed from reference TRBV15 and TRBJ1-5, reads DAMVIQNPRYQVTQFGKPVTLSCSQTLNHNVMYWYQQKSSQAPKLLFHYYDKDFNNEADTPDNFQSRRPNTSFCFLDIRSPGLGDTAMYLCATSRDAQFGGRGNQPQHFGDGTRLSIL.

The table lists this clone with many counts. The rearrangement links TRBV18 to TRBJ1-1; perhaps TRBD1 as D (6 bases). Trimming left V 3 bases short and J 5 bases short, with 16 bases between. Germline-derived CDR1 and CDR2 are KGHSH and LQKENI. This CDR3 is 15 amino acids long. CDR3 nucleotide sequence: TGTGCCAGCTCACCTACCGCACAGGGTGGGACTGAAGCTTTCTTT. As protein: CASSPTAQGGTEAFF. The whole variable domain, filled in from reference TRBV18 and TRBJ1-1, reads NAGVMQNPRHLVRRRGQEARLRCSPMKGHSHVYWYRQLPEEGLKFMVYLQKENIIDESGMPKERFSAEFPKEGPSILRIQQVVRGDSAAYFCASSPTAQGGTEAFFGQGTRLTVV.

V and J are TRBV10-2 and TRBJ1-5; tentatively, D is TRBD1 (5 bases). The CDR3 is 15 amino acids. V gave up 3 bases and J gave up 7 bases, with 16 bases separating them. Germline V gene data show CDR1 as WSHSY and CDR2 as SAAADI. In DNA form, the CDR3 reads TGCGCCAGCAGTGATAACACCGTCACAGGACAGCCCCAGCATTTT. This translates into CASSDNTVTGQPQHF.

The genes are TRBV27 and TRBJ1-5; TRBD1 matches at 9 bases. J was trimmed by 7 bases and V by 6 bases; bases with no gene match: 13. The CDR3 is 16 amino acids. Germline CDR1 reads MNHEY; CDR2 reads SMNVEV (reference sequence). The CDR3 nucleotides read TGTGCCAGCAGGGAACGCTTCGGACAGGGGACCCAGCCCCAGCATTTT. Its translation is CASRERFGQGTQPQHF.

The V and J genes are TRBV18 and TRBJ2-1; TRBD1 is a possible D gene (5 bases). V was cut by 1 base and J by 5 bases, with 6 bases left in between. Germline-derived CDR1 and CDR2 are KGHSH and LQKENI. The CDR3 is 13 amino acids. The CDR3 loop is CASSPLQDNEQFF. The CDR3 coding sequence is TGTGCCAGCTCACCACTACAGGACAATGAGCAGTTCTTC. Complete variable domain (other parts from reference TRBV18 and TRBJ2-1): NAGVMQNPRHLVRRRGQEARLRCSPMKGHSHVYWYRQLPEEGLKFMVYLQKENIIDESGMPKERFSAEFPKEGPSILRIQQVVRGDSAAYFCASSPLQDNEQFFGPGTRLTVL.

The CDR3 coding sequence is TGTGCCAGCAGTCCGGGACTAGAGCAGTTCTTC. This gives the protein CASSPGLEQFF. The chain uses TRBV12-3 or TRBV12-4 and TRBJ2-1, with 7 bases matching TRBD2. The ends lost 5 bases at V and 10 bases at J; junction bases unmatched: 2. There are 11 residues in the CDR3.

This rearrangement joins TRBV21-1 to TRBJ1-2; the D call of TRBD1 is as the table states it, not checked on the DNA. TRBV21-1 is designated a pseudogene. The CDR3 covers 17 residues. The CDR3 DNA is TGTGCCAGCAGCAAAACACCCCGGGACAGGCGCGTCTATGGCTACACCTTC. As protein: CASSKTPRDRRVYGYTF.

The CDR3 DNA reads as TGTGCCAGCAGTGACCGACTAGCGGGGGCGGTAGATACGCAGTATTTT. Its translation is CASSDRLAGAVDTQYF. V and J are TRBV6-1 and TRBJ2-3; the match to TRBD2 covers 12 bases. This CDR3 spans 16 amino acids. V was pared by 3 bases and J by 5 bases, with 6 bases of the junction left unmatched. Per the germline V gene, CDR1 is MNHNS and CDR2 is SASEGT.

This clone was detected only a few times. The CDR3 DNA sequence: TGTGCCAGCTCCCCCGACAGGTCTGGGGCCAACGTCCTGACTTTC. This translates into CASSPDRSGANVLTF. This chain joins TRBV18 and TRBJ2-6, with D possibly being TRBD1 (6 bases). Germline loops: CDR1 KGHSH, CDR2 LQKENI. The V end lost 6 bases, the J end lost 1 base, and 10 bases lay between the germline ends. The CDR3 spans 15 residues. The variable domain in full, with the rest retrieved from reference TRBV18 and TRBJ2-6, is NAGVMQNPRHLVRRRGQEARLRCSPMKGHSHVYWYRQLPEEGLKFMVYLQKENIIDESGMPKERFSAEFPKEGPSILRIQQVVRGDSAAYFCASSPDRSGANVLTFGAGSRLTVL.

This chain links TRBV18 with TRBJ2-7; D may be TRBD1 (6 bases). From germline, CDR1 is KGHSH and CDR2 LQKENI. The V gene lost 6 bases and the J gene lost 0 bases, with 9 bases spanning the gap. This CDR3 comprises 13 residues. In DNA, the CDR3 is TGTGCCAGCTCCCAAGGGGGCTCCTACGAGCAGTACTTC. Translation: CASSQGGSYEQYF.

This rearrangement joins TRBV6-2 or TRBV6-3 to TRBJ1-4; TRBD1 is a possible D gene (6 bases). Between the trimmed V and J ends, which lost 3 bases and 0 bases, there was a span of 20 bases. CDR1 MNHEY and CDR2 SVGEGT come from the germline V gene. The CDR3 is 19 residues long. The chain's CDR3 is CASSYAGTNNLATNEKLFF. The DNA for the CDR3 is TGTGCCAGCAGTTATGCCGGGACAAACAATTTAGCAACTAATGAAAAACTGTTTTTT.

This clone was seen many times. This chain links TRBV6-1 with TRBJ1-5, with D possibly matching TRBD1 (6 bases). The germline V gene encodes CDR1 MNHNS and CDR2 SASEGT. V was shortened by 2 bases and J by 6 bases, with 14 bases between the two germline ends. The length of the CDR3 is 15 residues. CDR3 nucleotides: TGTGCCAGCAGTGAATCAGCAGGGGCAAGTCAGCCCCAGCATTTT. This sequence encodes CASSESAGASQPQHF.

The rearrangement links TRBV29-1 to TRBJ2-1, with D possibly being TRBD2 (6 bases). CDR1 is SQVTM and CDR2 is ANQGSEA in the germline V gene. V was clipped by 7 bases and J by 10 bases, with 14 bases between them. The CDR3 runs to 11 residues. CDR3 loop: CSASPSAEQFF. The CDR3 coding sequence is TGCAGCGCCTCGCCTAGCGCCGAGCAGTTCTTC.

This chain uses TRBV29-1 with TRBJ2-3; 9 positions agree with TRBD2. Germline CDR1 reads SQVTM; CDR2 reads ANQGSEA. The length of the CDR3 is 15 residues. V shed 3 bases, J shed 4 bases, and the junction held 8 bases outside the gene matches. CDR3 sequence: CSVDAGLARADTQYF. The DNA of the CDR3 is TGCAGCGTTGACGCGGGACTAGCCAGGGCAGATACGCAGTATTTT.

The chain carries TRBV12-3 or TRBV12-4 and TRBJ1-3; tentatively, D is TRBD1 (6 bases). This CDR3 is 13 amino acids long. V was shortened by 7 bases and J by 2 bases, with 9 bases between the two germline ends. The CDR3 nucleotides are TGTGCCAGCAAGGGACAACCTGGAAACACCATATATTTT. Residues: CASKGQPGNTIYF.

The chain has TRBV18 and TRBJ2-3; weak D call: TRBD1 (5 bases). Per the germline V gene, CDR1 is KGHSH and CDR2 is LQKENI. V was clipped by 1 base and J by 1 base, with 12 bases between them. The CDR3 length is 16 residues. This CDR3 is CASSPRSGSGTDTQYF. CDR3 nucleotide sequence: TGTGCCAGCTCACCACGTTCAGGGTCCGGCACAGATACGCAGTATTTT.

The chain employs TRBV19 and TRBJ2-2; unclear D gene. Trimming removed 2 bases from V and 1 base from J, with 8 bases in between. Per germline, CDR1 LNHDA and CDR2 SQIVND (reference sequence). This CDR3 is built from 15 residues. CDR3 sequence: CASSILAGNTGELFF. CDR3 sequence (DNA): TGTGCCAGTAGTATACTGGCAGGGAACACCGGGGAGCTGTTTTTT.

The genes are TRBV18 and TRBJ1-1, with D possibly TRBD1 on 5 matching bases. Germline V gene lookup returns CDR1 KGHSH and CDR2 LQKENI. The CDR3 loop spans 15 amino acids. V was cut by 3 bases and J by 0 bases, with 11 bases left in between. Here the CDR3 reads CASSPRRGMNTEAFF. The CDR3 coding sequence is TGTGCCAGCTCACCCCGTCGGGGGATGAACACTGAAGCTTTCTTT.

This clone has only one observation. The V and J genes are TRBV5-4 and TRBJ1-6, with a weak D call TRBD1 (5 bases). Trimming cost V 9 bases and J 9 bases, with 16 bases left between them. Germline V gene data show CDR1 as SGHNT and CDR2 as YYREEE (reference sequence). CDR3 length: 13 residues. CDR3 nucleotides: TGTGCCACCGAAAGAAGGGGAAGTTCACCCCTCCACTTT. Its protein product is CATERRGSSPLHF.